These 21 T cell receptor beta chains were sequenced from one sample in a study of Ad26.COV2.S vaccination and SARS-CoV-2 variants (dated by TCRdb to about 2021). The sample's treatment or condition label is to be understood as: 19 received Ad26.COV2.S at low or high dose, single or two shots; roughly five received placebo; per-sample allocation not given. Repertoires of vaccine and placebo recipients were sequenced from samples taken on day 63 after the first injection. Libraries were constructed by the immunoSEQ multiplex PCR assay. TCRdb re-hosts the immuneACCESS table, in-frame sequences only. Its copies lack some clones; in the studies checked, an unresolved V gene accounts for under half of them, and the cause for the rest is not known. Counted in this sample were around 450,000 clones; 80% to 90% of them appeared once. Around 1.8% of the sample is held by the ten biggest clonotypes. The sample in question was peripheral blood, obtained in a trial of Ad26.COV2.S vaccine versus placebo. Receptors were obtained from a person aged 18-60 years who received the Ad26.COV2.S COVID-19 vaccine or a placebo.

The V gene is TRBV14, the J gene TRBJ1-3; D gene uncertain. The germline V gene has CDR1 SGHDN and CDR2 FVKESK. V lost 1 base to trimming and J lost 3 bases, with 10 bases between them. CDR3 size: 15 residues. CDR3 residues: CASSQGVRDGNTIYF. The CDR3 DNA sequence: TGTGCCAGCAGCCAAGGGGTCCGGGATGGAAACACCATATATTTT. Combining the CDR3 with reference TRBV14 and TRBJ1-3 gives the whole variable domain EAGVTQFPSHSVIEKGQTVTLRCDPISGHDNLYWYRRVMGKEIKFLLHFVKESKQDESGMPNNRFLAERTGGTYSTLKVQPAELEDSGVYFCASSQGVRDGNTIYFGEGSWLTVV.

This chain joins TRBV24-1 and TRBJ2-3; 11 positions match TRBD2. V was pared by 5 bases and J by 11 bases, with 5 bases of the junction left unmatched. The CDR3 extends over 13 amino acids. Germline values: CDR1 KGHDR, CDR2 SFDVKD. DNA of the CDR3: TGTGCCACCAGTGGAACTAGCGGGGGAAGGCAGTATTTT. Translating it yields CATSGTSGGRQYF.

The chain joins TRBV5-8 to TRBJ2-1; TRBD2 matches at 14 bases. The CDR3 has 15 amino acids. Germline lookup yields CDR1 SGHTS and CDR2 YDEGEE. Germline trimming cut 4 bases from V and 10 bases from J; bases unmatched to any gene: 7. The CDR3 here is CASSKGLAGVEEQFF. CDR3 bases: TGTGCCAGCAGCAAGGGACTAGCGGGAGTCGAGGAGCAGTTCTTC.

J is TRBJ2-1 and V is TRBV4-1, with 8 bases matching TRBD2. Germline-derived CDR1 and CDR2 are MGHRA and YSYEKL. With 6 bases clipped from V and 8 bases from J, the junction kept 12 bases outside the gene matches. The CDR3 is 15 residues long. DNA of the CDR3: TGCGCCAGCAGACGCATAACAGGACTAGCCGATGAGCAGTTCTTC. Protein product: CASRRITGLADEQFF.

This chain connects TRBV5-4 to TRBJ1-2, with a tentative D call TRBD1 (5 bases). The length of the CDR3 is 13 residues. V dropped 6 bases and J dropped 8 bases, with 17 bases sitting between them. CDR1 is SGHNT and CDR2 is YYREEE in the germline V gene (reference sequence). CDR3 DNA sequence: TGTGCCAGCAAATTCGGGACTAGCGGAGGCTACACCTTC. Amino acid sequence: CASKFGTSGGYTF.

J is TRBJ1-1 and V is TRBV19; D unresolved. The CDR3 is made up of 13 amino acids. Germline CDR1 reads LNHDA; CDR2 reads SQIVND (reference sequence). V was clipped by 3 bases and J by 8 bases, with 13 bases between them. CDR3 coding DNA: TGTGCCAGTAGTATTGGTGCAATAACAGAAGCTTTCTTT. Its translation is CASSIGAITEAFF.

The CDR3 DNA is TGTGCCAGTAGTACGACCTCCGGGATCTCAAATGAAAAACTGTTTTTT. This encodes CASSTTSGISNEKLFF. This chain uses TRBV19 with TRBJ1-4; D is uncertain. CDR1 and CDR2 (germline): LNHDA, SQIVND (reference sequence). V lost 4 bases to trimming and J lost 5 bases, with 17 bases between them. The CDR3 has 16 residues.

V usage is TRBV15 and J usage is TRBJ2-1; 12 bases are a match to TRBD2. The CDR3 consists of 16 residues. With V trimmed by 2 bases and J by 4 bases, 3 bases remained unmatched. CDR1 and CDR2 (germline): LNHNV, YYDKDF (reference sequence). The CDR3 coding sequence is TGTGCCACCAGCAGAATTACTAGCGGGAGGTACAATGAGCAGTTCTTC. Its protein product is CATSRITSGRYNEQFF.

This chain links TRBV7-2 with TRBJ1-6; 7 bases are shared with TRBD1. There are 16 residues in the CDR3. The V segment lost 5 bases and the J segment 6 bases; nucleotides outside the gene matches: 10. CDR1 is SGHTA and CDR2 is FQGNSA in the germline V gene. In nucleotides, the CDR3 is TGTGCCAGCAGCCGCCTTACAGGGGCCCTTAATTCACCCCTCCACTTT. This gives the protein CASSRLTGALNSPLHF.

CDR3 sequence (DNA): TGCGCCAGCAGCCCCTGGGGACAGGGTGAAGGCTACACCTTC. Protein sequence: CASSPWGQGEGYTF. V and J are TRBV5-1 and TRBJ1-2, with 9 bases aligning to TRBD1. Trimming took 4 bases from V and 8 from J; bases not matched to a gene: 9. Germline values: CDR1 SGHRS, CDR2 YFSETQ. This CDR3 spans 14 amino acids.

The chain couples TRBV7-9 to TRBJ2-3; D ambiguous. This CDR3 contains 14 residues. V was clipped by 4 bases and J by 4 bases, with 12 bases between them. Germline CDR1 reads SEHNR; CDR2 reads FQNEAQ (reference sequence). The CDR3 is CASSSGFSSDTQYF. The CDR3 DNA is TGTGCCAGCAGCTCTGGGTTCTCCTCAGATACGCAGTATTTT.

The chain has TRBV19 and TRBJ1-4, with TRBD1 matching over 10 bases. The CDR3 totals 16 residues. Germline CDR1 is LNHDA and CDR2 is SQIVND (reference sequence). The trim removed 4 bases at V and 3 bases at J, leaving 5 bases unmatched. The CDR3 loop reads CASSTGTGASNEKLFF. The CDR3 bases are TGTGCCAGTAGTACCGGGACAGGGGCTTCTAATGAAAAACTGTTTTTT.

The CDR3: CASSSLSGYEQYF. The CDR3 DNA sequence: TGTGCCAGCAGTTCTCTCTCGGGTTACGAGCAGTACTTC. This rearrangement joins TRBV12-3 or TRBV12-4 to TRBJ2-7; no reliable D call. The CDR3 is made up of 13 amino acids. V gave up 4 bases and J gave up 4 bases, with 11 bases separating them.

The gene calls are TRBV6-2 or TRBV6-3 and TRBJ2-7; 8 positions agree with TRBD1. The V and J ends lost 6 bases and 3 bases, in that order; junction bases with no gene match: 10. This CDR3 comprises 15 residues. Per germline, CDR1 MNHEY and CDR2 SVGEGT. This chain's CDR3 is CASSAGTGYFYEQYF. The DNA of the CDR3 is TGTGCCAGCAGCGCCGGGACAGGATACTTCTACGAGCAGTACTTC.

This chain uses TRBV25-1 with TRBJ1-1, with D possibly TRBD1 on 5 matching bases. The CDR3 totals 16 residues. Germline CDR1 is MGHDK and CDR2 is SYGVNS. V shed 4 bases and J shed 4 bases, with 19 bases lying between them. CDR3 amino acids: CASSGRDSKWATEAFF. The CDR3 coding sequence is TGTGCCAGCAGTGGCCGGGACTCTAAATGGGCCACTGAAGCTTTCTTT.

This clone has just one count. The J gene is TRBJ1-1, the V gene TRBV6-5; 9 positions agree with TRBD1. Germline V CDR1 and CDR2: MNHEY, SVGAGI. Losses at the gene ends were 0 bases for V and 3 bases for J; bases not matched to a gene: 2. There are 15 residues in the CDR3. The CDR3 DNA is TGTGCCAGCAGTTACTCGTACAGGGGGCACACTGAAGCTTTCTTT. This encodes CASSYSYRGHTEAFF.

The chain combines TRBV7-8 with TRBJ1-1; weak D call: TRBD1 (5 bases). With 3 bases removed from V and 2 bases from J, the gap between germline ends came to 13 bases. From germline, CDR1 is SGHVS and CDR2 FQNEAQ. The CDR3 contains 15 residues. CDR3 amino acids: CASSLLTAVNTEAFF. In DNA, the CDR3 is TGTGCCAGCAGCTTGTTGACAGCCGTTAACACTGAAGCTTTCTTT.

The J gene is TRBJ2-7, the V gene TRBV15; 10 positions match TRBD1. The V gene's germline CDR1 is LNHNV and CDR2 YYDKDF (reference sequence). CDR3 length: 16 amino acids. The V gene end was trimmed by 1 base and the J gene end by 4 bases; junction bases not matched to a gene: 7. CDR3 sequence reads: CATSRVVGTGVYEQYF. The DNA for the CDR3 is TGTGCCACCAGCAGAGTCGTAGGGACAGGGGTGTACGAGCAGTACTTC.

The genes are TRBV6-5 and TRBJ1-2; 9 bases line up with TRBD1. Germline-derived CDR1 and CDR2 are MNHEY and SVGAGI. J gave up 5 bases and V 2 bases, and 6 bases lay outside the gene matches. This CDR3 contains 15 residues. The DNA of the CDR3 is TGTGCCAGCAGTTACATGACAGGGGGTCTTTATGGCTACACCTTC. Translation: CASSYMTGGLYGYTF.

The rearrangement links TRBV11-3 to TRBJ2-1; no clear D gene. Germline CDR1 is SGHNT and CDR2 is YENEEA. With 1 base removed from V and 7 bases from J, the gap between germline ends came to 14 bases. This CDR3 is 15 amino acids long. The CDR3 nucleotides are TGTGCCAGCAGCTTAGGCCCCCCTGGTTTTAATGAGCAGTTCTTC. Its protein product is CASSLGPPGFNEQFF. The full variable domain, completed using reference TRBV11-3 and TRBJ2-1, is EAGVVQSPRYKIIEKKQPVAFWCNPISGHNTLYWYLQNLGQGPELLIRYENEEAVDDSQLPKDRFSAERLKGVDSTLKIQPAELGDSAVYLCASSLGPPGFNEQFFGPGTRLTVL.

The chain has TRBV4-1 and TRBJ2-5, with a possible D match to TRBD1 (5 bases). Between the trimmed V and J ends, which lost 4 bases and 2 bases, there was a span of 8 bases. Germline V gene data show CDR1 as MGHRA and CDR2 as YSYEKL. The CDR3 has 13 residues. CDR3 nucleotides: TGCGCCAGCAGCCTGGGGCGGCAAGAGACCCAGTACTTC. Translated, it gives CASSLGRQETQYF.